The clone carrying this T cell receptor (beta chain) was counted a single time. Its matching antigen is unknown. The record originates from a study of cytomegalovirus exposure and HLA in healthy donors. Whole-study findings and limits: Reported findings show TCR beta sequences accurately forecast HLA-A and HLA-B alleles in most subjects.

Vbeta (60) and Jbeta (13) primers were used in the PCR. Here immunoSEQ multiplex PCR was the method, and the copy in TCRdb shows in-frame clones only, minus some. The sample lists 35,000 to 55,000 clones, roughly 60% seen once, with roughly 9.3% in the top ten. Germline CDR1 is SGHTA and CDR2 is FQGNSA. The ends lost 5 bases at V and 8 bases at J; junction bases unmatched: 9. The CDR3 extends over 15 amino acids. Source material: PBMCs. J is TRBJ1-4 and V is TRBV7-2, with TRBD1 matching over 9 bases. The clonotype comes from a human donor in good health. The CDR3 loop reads CASSPRTGVGEKLFF. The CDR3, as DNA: TGTGCCAGCAGCCCAAGGACAGGGGTTGGCGAAAAACTGTTTTTT.